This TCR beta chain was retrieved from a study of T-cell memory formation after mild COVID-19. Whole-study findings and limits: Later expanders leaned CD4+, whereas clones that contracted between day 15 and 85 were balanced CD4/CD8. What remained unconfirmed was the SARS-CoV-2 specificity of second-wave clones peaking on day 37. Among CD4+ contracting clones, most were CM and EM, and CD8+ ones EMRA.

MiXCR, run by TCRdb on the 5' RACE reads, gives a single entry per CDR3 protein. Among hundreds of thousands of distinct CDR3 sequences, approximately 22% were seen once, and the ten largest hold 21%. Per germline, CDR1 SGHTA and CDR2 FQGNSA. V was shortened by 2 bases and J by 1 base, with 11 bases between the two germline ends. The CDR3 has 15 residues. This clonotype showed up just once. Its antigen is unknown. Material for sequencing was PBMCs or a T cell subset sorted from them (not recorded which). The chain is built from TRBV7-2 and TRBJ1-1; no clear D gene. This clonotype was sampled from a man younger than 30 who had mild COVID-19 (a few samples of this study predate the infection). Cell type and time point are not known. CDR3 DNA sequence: TGTGCCAGCAGCTTACTCCCAGTGAGGAACACTGAAGCTTTCTTT. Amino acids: CASSLLPVRNTEAFF.